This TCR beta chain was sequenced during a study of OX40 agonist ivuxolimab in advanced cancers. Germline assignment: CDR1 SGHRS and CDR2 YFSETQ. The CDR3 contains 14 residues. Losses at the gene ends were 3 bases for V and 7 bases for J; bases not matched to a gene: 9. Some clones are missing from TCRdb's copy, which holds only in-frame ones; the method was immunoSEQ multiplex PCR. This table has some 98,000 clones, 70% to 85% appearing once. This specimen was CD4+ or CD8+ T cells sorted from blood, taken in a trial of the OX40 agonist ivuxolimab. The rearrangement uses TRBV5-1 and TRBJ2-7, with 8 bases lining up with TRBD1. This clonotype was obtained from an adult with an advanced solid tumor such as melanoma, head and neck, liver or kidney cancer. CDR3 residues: CASSWAIDRGEQYF. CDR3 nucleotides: TGCGCCAGCAGCTGGGCTATTGACAGGGGTGAGCAGTACTTC.